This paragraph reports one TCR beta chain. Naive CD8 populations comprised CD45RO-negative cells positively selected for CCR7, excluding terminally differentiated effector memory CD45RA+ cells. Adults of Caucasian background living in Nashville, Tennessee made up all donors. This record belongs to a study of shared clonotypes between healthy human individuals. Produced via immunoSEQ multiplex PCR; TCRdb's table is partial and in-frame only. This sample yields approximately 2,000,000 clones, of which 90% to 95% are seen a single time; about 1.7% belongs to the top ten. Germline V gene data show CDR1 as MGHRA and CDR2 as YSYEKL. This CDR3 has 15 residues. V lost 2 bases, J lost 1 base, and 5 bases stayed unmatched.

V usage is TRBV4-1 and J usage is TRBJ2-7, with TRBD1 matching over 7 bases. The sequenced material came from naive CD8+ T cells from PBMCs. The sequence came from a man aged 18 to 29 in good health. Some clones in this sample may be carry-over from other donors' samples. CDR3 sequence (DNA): TGCGCCAGCAGCCAAATTTGGGACAGTTCCTACGAGCAGTACTTC. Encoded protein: CASSQIWDSSYEQYF.